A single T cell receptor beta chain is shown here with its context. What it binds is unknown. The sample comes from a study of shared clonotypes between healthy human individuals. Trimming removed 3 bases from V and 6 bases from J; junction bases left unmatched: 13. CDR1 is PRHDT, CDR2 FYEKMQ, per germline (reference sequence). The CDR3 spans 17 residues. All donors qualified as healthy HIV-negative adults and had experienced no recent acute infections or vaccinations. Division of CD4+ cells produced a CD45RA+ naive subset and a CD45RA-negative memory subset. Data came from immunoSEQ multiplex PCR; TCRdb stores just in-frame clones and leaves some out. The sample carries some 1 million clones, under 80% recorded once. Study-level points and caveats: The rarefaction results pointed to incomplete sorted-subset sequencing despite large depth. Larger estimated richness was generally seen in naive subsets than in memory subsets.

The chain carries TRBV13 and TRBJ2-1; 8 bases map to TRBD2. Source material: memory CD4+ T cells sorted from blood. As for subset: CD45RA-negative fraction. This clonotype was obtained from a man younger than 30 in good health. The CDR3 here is CASSFRLAGVMVNEQFF. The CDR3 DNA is TGTGCCAGCAGCTTCCGGCTAGCGGGCGTTATGGTCAATGAGCAGTTCTTC.